This is a list of T cell receptor beta chains from one sample in a study of PD-1 blockade in mismatch repair-deficient tumors. TCRdb's table, derived via immunoSEQ multiplex PCR, lists solely in-frame clones and lacks some. The sample holds some 120,000 clones, around nine tenths seen once. The sequencing here drew on peripheral blood, taken roughly 70 weeks after starting pembrolizumab. These receptors all come from an adult with mismatch repair-deficient cancer. Both conserved end residues are part of each CDR3. The D gene is left open where the match is weak. A row's size may be missing; if present it is once, few, many or a size class.

cdr3_aa: CATSSTGSPGELFF; cdr3_nt: TGTGCCACCAGCAGCACAGGGAGCCCCGGGGAGCTGTTTTTT; j_call: TRBJ2-2; clone_size: NA; d_call: NA; v_call: TRBV15
cdr3_aa: CASSSGQARDTGELFF; cdr3_nt: TGTGCCAGCAGCTCGGGACAGGCCAGGGACACCGGGGAGCTGTTTTTT; j_call: TRBJ2-2; clone_size: NA; d_call: TRBD1; v_call: TRBV7-3
cdr3_aa: CASSVGRHQETQYF; cdr3_nt: TGCGCCAGCAGCGTGGGACGGCACCAAGAGACCCAGTACTTC; j_call: TRBJ2-5; clone_size: NA; d_call: NA; v_call: TRBV5-1
cdr3_aa: CASRGGSDTEAFF; cdr3_nt: TGCGCCAGCAGGGGGGGCTCGGACACTGAAGCTTTCTTT; j_call: TRBJ1-1; clone_size: NA; d_call: NA; v_call: TRBV5-1
cdr3_aa: CASSVTLGNEQFF; cdr3_nt: TGTGCCAGCAGCGTAACTTTAGGAAATGAGCAGTTCTTC; j_call: TRBJ2-1; clone_size: NA; d_call: NA; v_call: TRBV9
cdr3_aa: CASTETGVEQYF; cdr3_nt: TGCGCCAGCACCGAGACAGGGGTCGAGCAGTACTTC; j_call: TRBJ2-7; clone_size: once; d_call: TRBD1; v_call: TRBV10-2
cdr3_aa: CASSQTRDEKPYF; cdr3_nt: TGCGCCAGCAGCCAAACCCGGGACGAGAAGCCGTACTTC; j_call: TRBJ2-7; clone_size: NA; d_call: NA; v_call: TRBV4-1
cdr3_aa: CASSYRAGEQYF; cdr3_nt: TGTGCCAGCAGTTATCGAGCGGGCGAGCAGTACTTC; j_call: TRBJ2-7; clone_size: NA; d_call: NA; v_call: TRBV27
cdr3_aa: CASRGRGQNEKLFF; cdr3_nt: TGTGCCAGCAGGGGGAGGGGACAGAATGAAAAACTGTTTTTT; j_call: TRBJ1-4; clone_size: NA; d_call: TRBD1; v_call: TRBV6-1
cdr3_aa: CASSLNWDRNSYEQYF; cdr3_nt: TGTGCCAGCAGTCTTAATTGGGACCGAAACTCCTACGAGCAGTACTTC; j_call: TRBJ2-7; clone_size: NA; d_call: NA; v_call: TRBV28
cdr3_aa: CAWSLGYEQYF; cdr3_nt: TGTGCCTGGAGTTTGGGCTACGAGCAGTACTTC; j_call: TRBJ2-7; clone_size: NA; d_call: NA; v_call: TRBV30